This entry lists 18 T cell receptor beta chains sequenced from one sample in a study of control samples from healthy donors and cancer patients. Sequenced by immunoSEQ multiplex PCR; TCRdb stores in-frame clones only, minus some. The sample lists about 98,000 clones; about four fifths were seen once. Material for sequencing was blood. These receptors all stem from a woman aged 25 to 45 in good health.

The chain is built from TRBV3-1 (or the pseudogene TRBV3-2) and TRBJ1-5; D remains ambiguous. CDR3 length equals 16 residues. The germline V gene encodes CDR1 LGHDT and CDR2 YNNKEL (reference sequence). Deletions cut 1 base from V and 0 bases from J, with 10 bases between. CDR3 loop: CASSQGRPDSNQPQHF. DNA for the CDR3: TGTGCCAGCAGCCAAGGTCGACCGGATAGCAATCAGCCCCAGCATTTT.

This clone was found a few times. This sequence joins TRBV7-5 and TRBJ2-3; the D call in the table, TRBD2, was not verified against the DNA. TRBV7-5 is a pseudogene segment. The CDR3 has 15 residues. Here the CDR3 DNA reads TGTGCCAGAAGCCGCAGGGACGGGGGTTCAGATACGCAGTATTTT. Translating gives CARSRRDGGSDTQYF.

The V and J genes are TRBV27 and TRBJ2-2; the match to TRBD2 covers 12 bases. The CDR3 has 15 residues. J was trimmed by 1 base and V by 10 bases; bases with no gene match: 4. Germline values: CDR1 MNHEY, CDR2 SMNVEV (reference sequence). CDR3 sequence: CANRGLAGNTGELFF. The CDR3, as DNA: TGTGCCAACAGGGGACTAGCGGGGAACACCGGGGAGCTGTTTTTT.

This chain uses TRBV14 with TRBJ1-4; no clear D gene. V lost 2 bases and J 7 bases, leaving 11 bases between the germline ends. The CDR3 has 14 amino acids. CDR1 is SGHDN and CDR2 is FVKESK in the germline V gene. The DNA of the CDR3 is TGTGCCAGCAGCCAAACGCTTGTATCTGAAAAACTGTTTTTT. It translates to CASSQTLVSEKLFF. The full variable domain, rest sourced from reference TRBV14 and TRBJ1-4, is EAGVTQFPSHSVIEKGQTVTLRCDPISGHDNLYWYRRVMGKEIKFLLHFVKESKQDESGMPNNRFLAERTGGTYSTLKVQPAELEDSGVYFCASSQTLVSEKLFFGSGTQLSVL.

Here the CDR3 DNA reads TGCAGCGCCCAAACTAGCGGGGATTACAATGAGCAGTTCTTC. This gives the protein CSAQTSGDYNEQFF. This sequence joins TRBV29-1 and TRBJ2-1, with 10 bases aligning to TRBD2. The germline gives CDR1 SQVTM, CDR2 ANQGSEA. The CDR3 runs 14 residues. The ends lost 7 bases at V and 4 bases at J; junction bases unmatched: 7.

CDR3 in DNA: TGTGCCTGGAGTATAGGGGGCGCCGGTTCCTATAATTCACCCCTCCACTTT. Its protein is CAWSIGGAGSYNSPLHF. J is TRBJ1-6 and V is TRBV30; 7 positions match TRBD1. The J segment lost 1 base and the V segment lost 2 bases, leaving 8 bases of the junction unmatched. The CDR3 is made up of 17 amino acids. Per the germline V gene, CDR1 is GTSNPN and CDR2 is SVGIG (reference sequence).

The chain employs TRBV4-3 and TRBJ1-5, with D possibly TRBD1 on 5 matching bases. Germline lookup yields CDR1 LGHNA and CDR2 YSLEER. V gave up 0 bases and J gave up 6 bases, with 15 bases separating them. CDR3 length: 16 residues. CDR3 nucleotide sequence: TGCGCCAGCAGCCAAGAAGTCAGGGCCCCGGGTCAGCCCCAGCATTTT. Protein product: CASSQEVRAPGQPQHF.

In this sample, this clone turned up once. The sample holds other DNA sequences that translate to the same CDR3. The rearrangement links TRBV5-1 to TRBJ2-5; D not certain. The CDR3 runs to 13 residues. V was shortened by 0 bases and J by 1 base, with 4 bases between the two germline ends. The germline CDR1 and CDR2 sequences are SGHRS and YFSETQ. The CDR3 loop is CASSLGTQETQYF. DNA of the CDR3: TGCGCCAGCAGCTTGGGGACCCAAGAGACCCAGTACTTC.

This clone came up a few times. V and J are TRBV7-6 and TRBJ1-1, with TRBD1 as a possible D gene (5 bases). CDR1 and CDR2 from the germline V gene are SGHVS and FNYEAQ. V gave up 0 bases and J gave up 0 bases, with 8 bases separating them. The CDR3 covers 15 residues. The CDR3 DNA reads as TGTGCCAGCAGCTTAGCCCAGGGCATGAACACTGAAGCTTTCTTT. Protein product: CASSLAQGMNTEAFF.

The V call is TRBV19, the J call TRBJ1-5, with D tentatively TRBD1 (5 bases). The V gene lost 9 bases and the J gene lost 0 bases, with 18 bases spanning the gap. The germline V gene encodes CDR1 LNHDA and CDR2 SQIVND (reference sequence). The CDR3 consists of 16 residues. The CDR3 DNA reads as TGTGCCAGCCTACCCAGGGCAGCATATAGCAATCAGCCCCAGCATTTT. Amino acid sequence: CASLPRAAYSNQPQHF. The entire variable domain, with the rest obtained from reference TRBV19 and TRBJ1-5, is as follows: DGGITQSPKYLFRKEGQNVTLSCEQNLNHDAMYWYRQDPGQGLRLIYYSQIVNDFQKGDIAEGYSVSREKKESFPLTVTSAQKNPTAFYLCASLPRAAYSNQPQHFGDGTRLSIL.

The chain employs TRBV18 and TRBJ1-1; D gene ambiguous. The germline V and J ends were trimmed by 3 bases and 3 bases, with 11 bases remaining between them. The germline V gene has CDR1 KGHSH and CDR2 LQKENI. CDR3 length equals 14 residues. CDR3 coding DNA: TGTGCCAGCTCACCTCGCCGGGTCGACACTGAAGCTTTCTTT. Amino acid sequence: CASSPRRVDTEAFF. Using reference TRBV18 and TRBJ1-1 for the parts outside the CDR3, the full variable domain is NAGVMQNPRHLVRRRGQEARLRCSPMKGHSHVYWYRQLPEEGLKFMVYLQKENIIDESGMPKERFSAEFPKEGPSILRIQQVVRGDSAAYFCASSPRRVDTEAFFGQGTRLTVV.

The V and J genes are TRBV5-1 and TRBJ1-1, with D unclear. Germline-derived CDR1 and CDR2 are SGHRS and YFSETQ. Trimming took 4 bases from V and 5 from J, leaving 18 bases between them. The CDR3 is made up of 15 amino acids. The CDR3 bases are TGCGCCAGCAGCCGGCTAGAGGATAGAGCAACTGAAGCTTTCTTT. Its translation is CASSRLEDRATEAFF.

This clone showed up just a few times. V and J are TRBV15 and TRBJ1-5; D is possibly TRBD1 (5 bases). Deletions cut 0 bases from V and 7 bases from J, with 13 bases between. Germline CDR1 is LNHNV and CDR2 is YYDKDF (reference sequence). The CDR3 consists of 15 residues. The CDR3 sequence is CATSRDQDIWQPQHF. In nucleotides, the CDR3 is TGTGCCACCAGCAGAGATCAGGACATCTGGCAGCCCCAGCATTTT.

V usage is TRBV24-1 and J usage is TRBJ2-3, with TRBD1 as a possible D gene (6 bases). Germline CDR1 KGHDR, CDR2 SFDVKD. CDR3 length equals 15 residues. V was clipped by 1 base and J by 3 bases, with 10 bases between them. CDR3 loop: CATSDLQGRTDTQYF. In nucleotides, the CDR3 is TGTGCCACCAGTGATTTACAGGGAAGGACAGATACGCAGTATTTT.

The J gene is TRBJ2-2, the V gene TRBV27; the match to TRBD1 covers 9 bases. J lost 8 bases, V lost 7 bases, and 5 bases had no gene match. The CDR3 runs to 13 residues. Germline-derived CDR1 and CDR2 are MNHEY and SMNVEV (reference sequence). CDR3 residues: CASKDRGTGELFF. In DNA form, the CDR3 reads TGTGCCAGCAAGGACAGGGGAACGGGGGAGCTGTTTTTT.

This clone occurred a few times. The chain carries TRBV7-9 and TRBJ2-3, with D maybe TRBD1 (5 bases). With 1 base removed from V and 1 base from J, the gap between germline ends came to 9 bases. This CDR3 has 15 amino acids. Germline-derived CDR1 and CDR2 are SEHNR and FQNEAQ (reference sequence). The CDR3 DNA sequence: TGTGCCAGCAGCTTAGGGGGCTTCGGCACAGATACGCAGTATTTT. Translation: CASSLGGFGTDTQYF.

V usage is TRBV18 and J usage is TRBJ1-6; TRBD1 matches 9 bases. Trimming took 3 bases from V and 10 from J; bases not matched to a gene: 4. The germline CDR1 and CDR2 sequences are KGHSH and LQKENI. The CDR3 consists of 14 residues. CDR3 coding DNA: TGTGCCAGCTCACCGGGACAGGGAAGGTCACCCCTCCACTTT. Translated: CASSPGQGRSPLHF.

On this clone itself: The identical CDR3 is also encoded by other nucleotide sequences in the sample. This chain joins TRBV29-1 and TRBJ1-2; TRBD1 might be the D (5 bases). From germline, CDR1 is SQVTM and CDR2 ANQGSEA. The V gene lost 8 bases and the J gene lost 7 bases, with 14 bases spanning the gap. This CDR3 comprises 11 residues. The CDR3 reads CSSWAGGGYTF. The CDR3 DNA sequence: TGCAGCTCGTGGGCCGGGGGTGGCTACACCTTC.